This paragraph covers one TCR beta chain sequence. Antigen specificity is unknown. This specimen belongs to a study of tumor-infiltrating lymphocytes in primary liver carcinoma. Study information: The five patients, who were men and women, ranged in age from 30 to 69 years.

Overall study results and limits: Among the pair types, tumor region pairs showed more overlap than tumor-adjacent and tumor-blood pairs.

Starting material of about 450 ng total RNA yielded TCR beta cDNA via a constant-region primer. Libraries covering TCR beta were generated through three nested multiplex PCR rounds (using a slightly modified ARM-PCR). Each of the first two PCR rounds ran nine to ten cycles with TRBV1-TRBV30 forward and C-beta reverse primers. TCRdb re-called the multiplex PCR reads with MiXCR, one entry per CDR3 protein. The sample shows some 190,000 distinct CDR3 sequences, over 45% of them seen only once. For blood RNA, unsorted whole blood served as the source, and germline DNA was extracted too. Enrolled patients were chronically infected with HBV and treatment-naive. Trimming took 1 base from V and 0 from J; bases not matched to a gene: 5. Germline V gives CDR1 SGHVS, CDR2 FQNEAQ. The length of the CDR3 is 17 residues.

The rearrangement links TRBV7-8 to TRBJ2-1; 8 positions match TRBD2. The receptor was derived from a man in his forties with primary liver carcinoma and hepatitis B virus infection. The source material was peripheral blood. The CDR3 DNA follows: TGTGCCAGCAGCTTAGAGGATAGCGGGACCTCCTACAATGAGCAGTTCTTC. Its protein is CASSLEDSGTSYNEQFF.